What follows are 32 T cell receptor beta chains derived from one specimen sequenced in a study of blood T cells in healthy people across ages. A second 7 to 11 cycle PCR used barcoded and J-beta primers. TCRdb re-called the 5' RACE reads with MiXCR, one entry per CDR3 protein. The sample has hundreds of thousands of distinct CDR3 sequences, roughly half seen once. The sample taken for sequencing was blood. All receptors come from a woman over 75 in good health.

This clonotype was seen at least ten times. The J gene is TRBJ1-4, the V gene TRBV5-1; no clear D gene. Germline CDR1 SGHRS, CDR2 YFSETQ. With 4 bases removed from V and 2 bases from J, the gap between germline ends came to 9 bases. The CDR3 totals 14 residues. CDR3 protein: CASSLYSTNEKLFF. CDR3 nucleotides: TGCGCCAGCAGCCTATATTCTACTAATGAAAAACTGTTTTTT. The full variable domain, in which reference TRBV5-1 and TRBJ1-4 provide the parts outside the CDR3, is KAGVTQTPRYLIKTRGQQVTLSCSPISGHRSVSWYQQTPGQGLQFLFEYFSETQRNKGNFPGRFSGRQFSNSRSEMNVSTLELGDSALYLCASSLYSTNEKLFFGSGTQLSVL.

This clonotype was recorded many times. V usage is TRBV6-2 or TRBV6-3 and J usage is TRBJ2-1, with 9 bases that match TRBD2. CDR3 length: 15 amino acids. Germline CDR1 and CDR2: MNHEY and SVGEGT. V dropped 3 bases and J dropped 6; count of bases not matched to a gene: 6. CDR3 in DNA: TGTGCCAGCAGTTATTCGTCTAGCGGGACCAATGAGCAGTTCTTC. Translation gives CASSYSSSGTNEQFF.

V is TRBV3-1 and J is TRBJ2-7; 7 bases are shared with TRBD2. Germline values: CDR1 LGHDT, CDR2 YNNKEL (reference sequence). There are 14 residues in the CDR3. Trimming took 8 bases from V and 0 from J; bases not matched to a gene: 7. The CDR3 loop is CASAAGILSYEQYF. Here the CDR3 DNA reads TGTGCCAGCGCAGCGGGGATTCTCTCCTACGAGCAGTACTTC.

The chain employs TRBV12-3 or TRBV12-4 and TRBJ1-5, with D unresolved. CDR3 length: 13 amino acids. V was cut by 5 bases and J by 3 bases, with 8 bases left in between. For the CDR3, the DNA is TGTGCCAGCAGTGTTGGGAACAATCAGCCCCAGCATTTT. Translated: CASSVGNNQPQHF.

This clonotype appeared many times. The rearrangement joins TRBV20-1 to TRBJ2-1; 9 bases align to TRBD1. CDR3 size: 17 residues. Per the germline V gene, CDR1 is DFQATT and CDR2 is SNEGSKA (reference sequence). The J segment lost 5 bases and the V segment lost 7 bases, leaving 18 bases of the junction unmatched. For the CDR3, the DNA is TGCAGTGTTCGTAGCCCCCAGGGACAGGGAGTCAACAATGAGCAGTTCTTC. Its protein product is CSVRSPQGQGVNNEQFF.

Comment on this clonotype: A much larger clone differs by one base, so this may be a read error. The chain uses TRBV12-5 and TRBJ2-7; D is perhaps TRBD1 (5 bases). V lost 1 base to trimming and J lost 3 bases, with 13 bases between them. The CDR3 is 15 amino acids. CDR1 and CDR2 from the germline V gene are LGHNT and FRNRAP. CDR3 residues: CASGLAGHSNYEQYF. DNA of the CDR3: TGTGCTAGTGGTTTGGCCGGACACAGCAACTACGAGCAGTACTTC.

Many counts were recorded for this clonotype. J is TRBJ2-7 and V is TRBV28, with 8 bases that match TRBD2. From germline, CDR1 is MDHEN and CDR2 SYDVKM. Unmatched junction bases numbered 10, after V lost 7 bases and J lost 2 bases. This CDR3 is 15 amino acids long. CDR3 coding DNA: TGTGCCAGCAATTACTTTAGCGGGGCTGCCTACGAGCAGTACTTC. Amino acid sequence: CASNYFSGAAYEQYF.

A word on this clonotype: Compared with germline, one end of the junction differs, possibly owing to a read error. CDR3 coding DNA: TGCGCCAGCAGCTTCGTCTACAATGAGCGGTTCTTC. It yields the protein CASSFVYNERFF. V is TRBV5-1 and J is TRBJ2-1; no clear D gene. The CDR3 spans 12 residues. The germline V gene has CDR1 SGHRS and CDR2 YFSETQ.

This clonotype was seen repeatedly, ten times or more. V is TRBV12-3 or TRBV12-4 and J is TRBJ2-5, with D possibly TRBD1 on 6 matching bases. Trimming shortened V by 6 bases and J by 6 bases, and 17 bases separated the two germline ends. CDR3 length: 14 amino acids. The CDR3 DNA reads as TGTGCCAGCAGCGCCACAGGGCTCCAGAAGACCCAGTACTTC. Protein: CASSATGLQKTQYF.

This clonotype has a single count. Since a much larger clone is just one base distant, this may be a read error. The CDR3: CASSILAGVAETQFF. In DNA, the CDR3 is TGTGCCAGCAGCATCCTAGCGGGAGTTGCAGAGACCCAGTTCTTC. The V call is TRBV7-9, the J call TRBJ2-1, with 10 bases matching TRBD2. The CDR3 is made up of 15 amino acids. V shed 5 bases, J shed 13 bases, and the junction held 14 bases outside the gene matches. CDR1 is SEHNR, CDR2 FQNEAQ, per germline (reference sequence). Full variable domain (missing parts from reference TRBV7-9 and TRBJ2-1): DTGVSQNPRHKITKRGQNVTFRCDPISEHNRLYWYRQTLGQGPEFLTYFQNEAQLEKSRLLSDRFSAERPKGSFSTLEIQRTEQGDSAMYLCASSILAGVAETQFFGPGTRLTVL.

This clonotype was picked up one time. This sequence joins TRBV7-6 and TRBJ1-2; D gene ambiguous. The V end was cut by 1 base, the J end by 5 bases, with 14 bases between. Germline V lookup: CDR1 SGHVS, CDR2 FNYEAQ. The CDR3 totals 15 residues. The CDR3 region has the DNA TGTGCCAGCAGCTTAGTGAGCCACAGTTTGTATGGCTACACCTTC. This encodes CASSLVSHSLYGYTF.

This clonotype was observed at least ten times. The chain recombines TRBV20-1 with TRBJ1-2, with 8 bases matching TRBD1. The V segment lost 3 bases and the J segment 4 bases; nucleotides outside the gene matches: 10. Germline CDR1 DFQATT, CDR2 SNEGSKA (reference sequence). This CDR3 has 15 amino acids. CDR3 coding DNA: TGCAGTGCTAGGCCCCCGGGACAGGTGATCTATGGCTACACCTTC. Its translation: CSARPPGQVIYGYTF.

The chain recombines TRBV29-1 with TRBJ1-1, with TRBD1 as a possible D gene (5 bases). Trimming cost V 4 bases and J 4 bases, with 13 bases left between them. Per the germline V gene, CDR1 is SQVTM and CDR2 is ANQGSEA. This CDR3 is built from 13 residues. CDR3 amino acids: CSVGGGDSTEAFF. In DNA form, the CDR3 reads TGCAGCGTTGGGGGAGGGGATAGCACTGAAGCTTTCTTT.

In the case of this clonotype: This may be a read error: a much more frequent sequence differs by one nucleotide. The chain couples TRBV20-1 to TRBJ2-1; a possible D gene is TRBD2 (6 bases). V dropped 6 bases and J dropped 0 bases, with 12 bases sitting between them. The CDR3 sequence is 14 residues long. Germline V CDR1 and CDR2: DFQATT, SNEGSKA (reference sequence). The DNA for the CDR3 is TGCAGTGCCCAGCGGGTGTTCTCCTACAATGAGCAGTTCTTC. As protein: CSAQRVFSYNEQFF.

The genes are TRBV4-2 and TRBJ1-2, with TRBD1 identical over 7 bases. The germline CDR1 and CDR2 sequences are LGHNA and YNFKEQ. The CDR3 is made up of 14 amino acids. V shed 2 bases and J 6 bases; nucleotides not matched to a gene: 6. The CDR3 DNA sequence: TGTGCCAGCAGCCAACACAGGGGTGTCGATGGCTACACCTTC. This translates into CASSQHRGVDGYTF.

In this sample, this clonotype turned up a few times. The chain has TRBV14 and TRBJ2-3; tentatively, D is TRBD1 (6 bases). This CDR3 comprises 15 residues. Trimming took off 1 base at V and 2 bases at J, with 10 bases between the two ends. The germline gives CDR1 SGHDN, CDR2 FVKESK. In DNA, the CDR3 is TGTGCCAGCAGCCAAGTAGGGGGAAACACAGATACGCAGTATTTT. Translated: CASSQVGGNTDTQYF.

The chain combines TRBV6-5 with TRBJ1-1; TRBD1 matches at 7 bases. Germline CDR1 is MNHEY and CDR2 is SVGAGI. The CDR3 has 16 residues. V lost 6 bases, J lost 1 base, and 11 bases stayed unmatched. The CDR3 here is CASSYGTVYGNTEAFF. CDR3 bases: TGTGCCAGCAGCTATGGGACAGTGTATGGGAACACTGAAGCTTTCTTT.

This clonotype was observed many times. The V call is TRBV6-5, the J call TRBJ2-2, with D possibly being TRBD1 (6 bases). Germline loops: CDR1 MNHEY, CDR2 SVGAGI. V shed 1 base and J shed 6 bases, with 12 bases lying between them. The CDR3 contains 15 residues. The CDR3 protein is CASSYYNRVAGELFF. DNA for the CDR3: TGTGCCAGCAGTTACTACAACAGGGTAGCCGGGGAGCTGTTTTTT.

The chain joins TRBV2 to TRBJ2-4; the D gene is possibly TRBD2 (5 bases). The J call is doubtful: the DNA matches TRBJ2-7 better. The CDR3 has 14 residues. The germline V gene has CDR1 SNHLY and CDR2 FYNNEI. CDR3: CASSEGYGEYEQYF. DNA for the CDR3: TGTGCCAGCAGTGAAGGGTATGGGGAGTACGAGCAGTACTTC.

As to this clonotype: This clone may be a read error of a much larger clone one base away. The gene calls are TRBV7-9 and TRBJ2-5; possible D gene TRBD2, 6 bases. V was trimmed by 2 bases and J by 1 base, leaving 14 bases between them. This CDR3 has 16 residues. Germline CDR1 is SEHNR and CDR2 is FQNEAQ (reference sequence). CDR3 amino acids: CASSLWGERTQETQYF. The DNA of the CDR3 is TGTGCCAGCAGCTTATGGGGGGAGAGAACCCAAGAGACCCAGTACTTC.

In this sample, this clonotype turned up many times. This rearrangement joins TRBV29-1 to TRBJ2-1, with D unresolved. Trimming removed 3 bases at V and 4 bases at J, with 7 bases between. Germline assignment: CDR1 SQVTM and CDR2 ANQGSEA. The CDR3 contains 12 residues. This CDR3 reads CSVDRPYNEQFF. The CDR3 nucleotides read TGCAGCGTTGATCGGCCTTACAATGAGCAGTTCTTC.

The V gene is TRBV7-9, the J gene TRBJ2-3; 11 nucleotides line up with TRBD2. This CDR3 contains 15 residues. Germline V CDR1 and CDR2: SEHNR, FQNEAQ (reference sequence). V dropped 4 bases and J dropped 6; count of bases not matched to a gene: 6. The CDR3 bases are TGTGCCAGCAGCTCATTGACTAGCGGGGAGGATACGCAGTATTTT. Its protein product is CASSSLTSGEDTQYF.

Note on this clonotype: A junction boundary mismatches the germline segment, possibly from a read error. The chain has TRBV5-1 and TRBJ2-7, with TRBD1 matching 10 bases. The CDR3 runs 15 residues. Germline V gene sequence: CDR1 SGHRS, CDR2 YFSETQ. CDR3 sequence: CASSLTGGDLYEQYF. The DNA of the CDR3 is TGCGCCAGTAGCTTGACAGGGGGCGATCTATACGAGCAGTACTTC.

This clonotype has only a few counts. The V call is TRBV28, the J call TRBJ2-7; the match to TRBD2 covers 11 bases. Germline CDR1 and CDR2: MDHEN and SYDVKM. The CDR3 spans 15 residues. V gave up 6 bases and J gave up 2 bases; unmatched junction bases: 6. CDR3 DNA: TGTGCCAGCAGCACCATAGCGGGAGGGGCCTACGAGCAGTACTTC. Its protein product is CASSTIAGGAYEQYF.

Of note for this clonotype: One junction end does not reproduce the germline sequence, and a read error may be involved. This sequence joins TRBV2 and TRBJ2-1; 7 bases line up with TRBD1. Germline V lookup: CDR1 SNHLY, CDR2 FYNNEI. The CDR3 is made up of 15 amino acids. DNA of the CDR3: TGTGCCAGCAGTGAAAGGGACAGACCCAGCAATGAGCAGGTCTTC. Its protein is CASSERDRPSNEQVF.

This clonotype appeared once. A much larger clone differs from this one at a single base, so this may be a read error. This sequence joins TRBV20-1 and TRBJ1-2; tentatively, D is TRBD1 (5 bases). Between the trimmed V and J ends, which lost 7 bases and 5 bases, there was a span of 14 bases. From germline, CDR1 is DFQATT and CDR2 SNEGSKA (reference sequence). CDR3 length: 12 amino acids. DNA of the CDR3: TGCAGTGTTAGTGCGGGGACGTATGGCTACACCTTC. Encoded protein: CSVSAGTYGYTF.

This clonotype was counted a few times. A much larger clone is a single base away; this may be a read error. This rearrangement joins TRBV4-1 to TRBJ2-7; TRBD2 matches at 10 bases. The DNA end is more similar to TRBJ2-5, so the J call may be wrong. CDR3 length: 15 residues. The germline V gene encodes CDR1 MGHRA and CDR2 YSYEKL. The CDR3 DNA follows: TGCGCCAGCAGCCATACCGTAGCGGGAGGAACGACCCAGTACTTC. Translation gives CASSHTVAGGTTQYF.

In its sample, this clonotype was seen many times. The V and J genes are TRBV28 and TRBJ2-1; 9 bases agree with TRBD1. V lost 6 bases, J lost 1 base, and 7 bases stayed unmatched. CDR3 length: 16 amino acids. The germline gives CDR1 MDHEN, CDR2 SYDVKM. CDR3 coding DNA: TGTGCCAGCAGCCCAACCGGGACAGGGTCCTACAATGAGCAGTTCTTC. It encodes CASSPTGTGSYNEQFF.

This clonotype was seen more than once but under ten times. The V call is TRBV5-1, the J call TRBJ2-1, with 7 bases aligning to TRBD1. The ends lost 0 bases at V and 5 bases at J; junction bases unmatched: 8. There are 16 residues in the CDR3. Germline V lookup: CDR1 SGHRS, CDR2 YFSETQ. CDR3 sequence: CASSLGLDRVNNEQFF. For the CDR3, the DNA is TGCGCCAGCAGCTTGGGACTTGACAGGGTCAACAATGAGCAGTTCTTC.

This clonotype occurred many times. The chain has TRBV28 and TRBJ1-2; tentative D call: TRBD1 (5 bases). The CDR3 length is 16 residues. Trimming left V 3 bases short and J 5 bases short, with 19 bases between. Germline V CDR1 and CDR2: MDHEN, SYDVKM. CDR3 in amino acids: CASSFTGARDLYGYTF. In nucleotides, the CDR3 is TGTGCCAGCAGTTTCACCGGAGCCAGGGACCTATATGGCTACACCTTC.

A remark on this clonotype: This may arise from a read error, as a much more abundant clone is one base away. V usage is TRBV6-6 and J usage is TRBJ1-2; 11 nucleotides match TRBD1. This CDR3 is built from 16 residues. The junction had 11 bases not matched to a gene; V was cut back by 4 bases and J by 7 bases. The germline V gene encodes CDR1 MNHNY and CDR2 SVGAGI (reference sequence). The CDR3 region is CASSSGRTGGVTGYTF. CDR3 DNA: TGTGCCAGCAGTTCTGGCCGGACAGGGGGCGTCACTGGCTACACCTTC.

This clonotype was recorded once. CDR3 in DNA: TGTGCCAGCAGTCGGGACCAACAGCCCCAGCATTTT. It encodes CASSRDQQPQHF. The genes are TRBV6-6 and TRBJ1-5; TRBD1 is a possible D gene (5 bases). Between the trimmed V and J ends, which lost 5 bases and 7 bases, there was a span of 9 bases. Germline CDR1 MNHNY, CDR2 SVGAGI (reference sequence). The CDR3 loop spans 12 amino acids.